The rows below give T cell receptor beta chains drawn from one sample of a study of T cells in Graves' hyperthyroidism and ophthalmopathy. TCRdb itself ran the multiplex PCR reads through MiXCR, one entry per CDR3 protein. This table has 700,000 or so distinct CDR3 sequences, about 15% appearing once. The sequenced material came from blood. The receptors stem from a woman in her fifties or sixties with Graves' ophthalmopathy. Each CDR3 is given with its conserved first and last residue. Each record gives: J gene, D gene, clone size, V gene, CDR3 DNA, CDR3 protein. A D gene is named only where the DNA matches it firmly. Clone size is stated in some rows and not others, as once, few, many or a class when expanded.

J: TRBJ2-1
D: TRBD2
size: .
V: TRBV19
DNA: TGTGCCAGTAGTATAGATACTAGCGGGAGGAATGCCAATGAGCAGTTCTTC
CDR3: CASSIDTSGRNANEQFF

J: TRBJ2-7
D: .
size: .
V: TRBV7-6
DNA: TGTGCCAGCAGCGAAGAGAGACTATCCTACGAGCAGTACTTC
CDR3: CASSEERLSYEQYF

J: TRBJ2-2
D: TRBD1
size: .
V: TRBV4-3
DNA: TGCGCCAGCAGCCAAACCCGCAAGGGACAGGCCGGGGAGCTGTTTTTT
CDR3: CASSQTRKGQAGELFF

J: TRBJ1-2
D: .
size: few
V: TRBV6-6
DNA: TGTGCCAGCAGTTACTCGAAATTCGGGAACTATGGCTACACCTTC
CDR3: CASSYSKFGNYGYTF

J: TRBJ2-2
D: .
size: .
V: TRBV15
DNA: TGTGCCACCAGCAACGGGGGCGCTCCCGGGGAGCTGTTTTTT
CDR3: CATSNGGAPGELFF

J: TRBJ2-1
D: .
size: few
V: TRBV24-1
DNA: TGTGCCACCCAAATTGGCGGTTACTCCTACAATGAGCAGTTCTTC
CDR3: CATQIGGYSYNEQFF

J: TRBJ2-6
D: .
size: few
V: TRBV7-6
DNA: TGTGCCAGCAGCCGAGACCGCTCTGGGGCCAACGTCCTGACTTTC
CDR3: CASSRDRSGANVLTF

J: TRBJ2-7
D: .
size: many
V: TRBV7-8
DNA: TGTGCCAGCAGCTTTACCCCCCCTCCAACACCGCCCCTAAACGAGCAGTACTTC
CDR3: CASSFTPPPTPPLNEQYF

J: TRBJ2-2
D: TRBD2
size: .
V: TRBV27
DNA: TGTGCCAGCACCGGAGGCGGGGGGGCCCGGACCGGGGAGCTGTTTTTT
CDR3: CASTGGGGARTGELFF

J: TRBJ1-1
D: TRBD1
size: .
V: TRBV12-5
DNA: TGTGCTAGTGGTTTCGGACAGGGATTCACTGAAGCTTTCTTT
CDR3: CASGFGQGFTEAFF

J: TRBJ1-3
D: .
size: .
V: TRBV2
DNA: TGTGCCAGCAGGAACGCTTACTCTGGAAACACCATATATTTT
CDR3: CASRNAYSGNTIYF

J: TRBJ2-1
D: TRBD1
size: many
V: TRBV20-1
DNA: TGCAGTGCGGAGCGAATGGGACAGGGGGGCCTTGAGCAGTTCTTC
CDR3: CSAERMGQGGLEQFF

J: TRBJ1-5
D: .
size: few
V: TRBV12-3/TRBV12-4
DNA: TGTGCCAGCAGTCCTGGGGGGGGATCAGGACGAGCCAATCAGCCCCAGCATTTT
CDR3: CASSPGGGSGRANQPQHF

J: TRBJ2-7
D: .
size: .
V: TRBV5-1
DNA: TGCGCCAGCAGCCGGGGGACAGATAGCAATACCTACGAGCAGTACTTC
CDR3: CASSRGTDSNTYEQYF

J: TRBJ2-1
D: .
size: many
V: TRBV28
DNA: TGTGCCAGCAGGGAACTGACTAGAGTGGGTGACAATGAGCAGTTCTTC
CDR3: CASRELTRVGDNEQFF

J: TRBJ1-2
D: .
size: .
V: TRBV29-1
DNA: .
CDR3: CSVANRSNEQFFGPGTGDGYTF

J: TRBJ1-4
D: .
size: .
V: TRBV9
DNA: TGTGCCAGCAGCCCCAGGGTGGGGAATGAAAAACTGTTTTTT
CDR3: CASSPRVGNEKLFF

J: TRBJ2-7
D: .
size: many
V: TRBV6-5
DNA: TGTGCCAGCAGTTACCAGAGCTCATCCTCCTACGAGCAGTACTTC
CDR3: CASSYQSSSSYEQYF

J: TRBJ1-1
D: .
size: few
V: TRBV7-3
DNA: TGTGCCAGCAGCTTAAACAGGGAGAACACTGAAGCTTTCTTT
CDR3: CASSLNRENTEAFF

J: TRBJ2-7
D: .
size: many
V: TRBV27
DNA: TGTGCCAGCGGATACAAGAGCGCCGAGCAGTACTTC
CDR3: CASGYKSAEQYF

J: TRBJ2-1
D: .
size: few
V: TRBV10-3
DNA: TGTGCCATCCTCCTTAGCGCAACCTACAATGAGCAGTTCTTC
CDR3: CAILLSATYNEQFF

J: TRBJ2-7
D: TRBD2
size: .
V: TRBV6-1
DNA: TGTGCCAGCAGAAAACTAGCGGGTCCTGGCGAGCAGTACTTC
CDR3: CASRKLAGPGEQYF

J: TRBJ2-2
D: TRBD1
size: many
V: TRBV30
DNA: TGTGCCTGGACAGGGGGAAGGGTAACCGGGGAGCTGTTTTTT
CDR3: CAWTGGRVTGELFF

J: TRBJ1-2
D: .
size: .
V: TRBV9
DNA: TGTGCCAGCAGCGTAGAAAGGACTAGCGCCGGCTACACCTTC
CDR3: CASSVERTSAGYTF

J: TRBJ2-7
D: .
size: many
V: TRBV6-6
DNA: TGTGCCAGCAGTTACCGATATGACAAGGCCTACGAGCAGTACTTC
CDR3: CASSYRYDKAYEQYF

J: TRBJ2-5
D: TRBD1
size: many
V: TRBV12-3/TRBV12-4
DNA: TGTGCCAGCAGTTTAGGAGACAGGGGAGGAGAGACCCAGTACTTC
CDR3: CASSLGDRGGETQYF

J: TRBJ1-2
D: .
size: .
V: TRBV19
DNA: TGTGCCAGTACCCAACACTGGGGGGAAACCAACTATGGCTACACCTTC
CDR3: CASTQHWGETNYGYTF

J: TRBJ2-1
D: .
size: many
V: TRBV27
DNA: TGTGCCAGCAGTTTAAGTGGGATTGATGAGCAGTTCTTC
CDR3: CASSLSGIDEQFF

J: TRBJ2-7
D: .
size: many
V: TRBV2
DNA: TGTGCCAGCAGTGAAGGGCAGGGTTGGAACGAGCAGTACTTC
CDR3: CASSEGQGWNEQYF

J: TRBJ1-6
D: .
size: few
V: TRBV19
DNA: TGTGCCAGTAGTATCCCGACAGATAATTCACCCCTCCACTTT
CDR3: CASSIPTDNSPLHF

J: TRBJ1-2
D: TRBD1
size: few
V: TRBV20-1
DNA: TGCAGTGCTAGGGGACAGATTTATGGCTACACCTTC
CDR3: CSARGQIYGYTF

J: TRBJ2-3
D: .
size: many
V: TRBV6-1
DNA: TGTGCCAGCAGCCTGGACTACCCCAGCACAGATACGCAGTATTTT
CDR3: CASSLDYPSTDTQYF

J: TRBJ1-3
D: .
size: many
V: TRBV28
DNA: TGTGCCAGCAAGCGGCAGACCTCTGGAAACACCATATATTTT
CDR3: CASKRQTSGNTIYF

J: TRBJ1-2
D: .
size: many
V: TRBV4-1
DNA: TGCGCCAGCAGCCAAGATCTTTGGACAGCTAAAAACTATGGCTACACCTTC
CDR3: CASSQDLWTAKNYGYTF

J: TRBJ2-7
D: TRBD2
size: .
V: TRBV28
DNA: TGTGCCAGCAGTATGGCGGGAGGATTCTACGAGCAGTACTTC
CDR3: CASSMAGGFYEQYF

J: TRBJ2-7
D: .
size: many
V: TRBV7-2
DNA: TGTGCCAGCAGCCTCCAAGCCAGGATCGAGCAGTACTTC
CDR3: CASSLQARIEQYF

J: TRBJ2-2
D: .
size: few
V: TRBV5-8
DNA: TGTGCCAGCAGCCATTTCGGGGGATCGGGGGAGCTGTTTTTT
CDR3: CASSHFGGSGELFF

J: TRBJ2-3
D: .
size: .
V: TRBV5-1
DNA: TGCGCCAGCAGCTTGGAGTCAGATACGCAGTATTTT
CDR3: CASSLESDTQYF

J: TRBJ1-1
D: .
size: few
V: TRBV12-5
DNA: TGTGCTAGTGGTTTGGTACGAGGCGGGTTTGGGGCTGAAGCTTTCTTT
CDR3: CASGLVRGGFGAEAFF

J: TRBJ1-4
D: .
size: .
V: TRBV28
DNA: TGTGCCAGCGGCCTGTCGCGTGGCGGGAATGAAAAACTGTTTTTT
CDR3: CASGLSRGGNEKLFF

J: TRBJ1-1
D: .
size: few
V: TRBV3-1
DNA: TGTGCCAGCAGACAAGAGGGCGGTAACACTGAAGCTTTCTTT
CDR3: CASRQEGGNTEAFF

J: TRBJ1-1
D: .
size: many
V: TRBV9
DNA: TGTGCCAGCAACGTCGAGGGGGACTCTGAAGCTTTCTTT
CDR3: CASNVEGDSEAFF